This T cell receptor (beta chain) stems from a study of human T cells and chemical hapten exposure. About the study: Weekly administration of diphenylcyclopropenone to the scalp of patients continued throughout the approximately 23-week study. Variability of per-sample TCR yields stemmed mainly from small differences in pooled library volume. Patients having alopecia areata, totalis or universalis were mostly female.

The time point denotes: patch test 1, 2 weeks after DPC sensitization. Treatment meaning: therapeutic diphenylcyclopropenone sensitization with weekly scalp DPC. Alopecia patients deemed DPC-suitable, aged 18 to 70, excluding pregnancy. Ten or more counts support this clonotype. Using its own MiXCR run on the RACE reads, TCRdb lists one record per CDR3 protein. The sample carries some 340,000 distinct CDR3 sequences, roughly 6.9% recorded once. The CDR3 runs to 12 residues. J lost 3 bases, V lost 6 bases, and 0 bases had no gene match. Germline-derived CDR1 and CDR2 are MDHEN and SYDVKM. J is TRBJ1-1 and V is TRBV28, with 8 nucleotides matching TRBD1. The material was whole blood, obtained in connection with sensitization to the hapten diphenylcyclopropenone (DPC). This TCR came from a young woman with alopecia areata. Some clones in this sample may be carry-over from other donors' samples. The CDR3 spells CASRTGDTEAFF. The CDR3 bases are TGTGCCAGCAGGACAGGGGACACTGAAGCTTTCTTT.